The present entry profiles one TCR beta chain with its context. Its target is not known. These data are taken from a study of CD8+ T cells in alopecia areata. Study summary: Treated patients took oral tofacitinib at 5 to 10 mg twice daily. Points from the study as a whole: Researchers say the link of baseline CD8+ expansion to response remains uncertain, with one nonresponder. Tofacitinib significantly reduced both scalp clonality and expanded CD8+ clones among the top 100.

The treatment denotes: oral pan-JAK inhibitor, 5-10 mg twice daily. Starting from PBMCs, sorting isolated CD4+ and CD8+ T cells. CDR3 length equals 17 residues. Germline CDR1 is SGHTA and CDR2 is FQGNSA. V was pared by 6 bases and J by 0 bases, with 20 bases between. As the sequencing template, cDNA was produced by extracting RNA and reverse transcribing it. Assay: immunoSEQ multiplex PCR; the TCRdb copy retains only in-frame clones and omits some. The data contain 110,000 to 150,000 clones, about four fifths of them singletons. This receptor was taken from a human donor with alopecia areata. The chain uses TRBV7-2 and TRBJ1-2, with D tentatively TRBD1 (6 bases). Material: CD8+ T cells sorted from blood, obtained at week 4, from a patient treated with tofacitinib. The CDR3 DNA follows: TGTGCCAGCAGTCACCCGGGACACGAAAGATCTAACTATGGCTACACCTTC. Its protein is CASSHPGHERSNYGYTF.